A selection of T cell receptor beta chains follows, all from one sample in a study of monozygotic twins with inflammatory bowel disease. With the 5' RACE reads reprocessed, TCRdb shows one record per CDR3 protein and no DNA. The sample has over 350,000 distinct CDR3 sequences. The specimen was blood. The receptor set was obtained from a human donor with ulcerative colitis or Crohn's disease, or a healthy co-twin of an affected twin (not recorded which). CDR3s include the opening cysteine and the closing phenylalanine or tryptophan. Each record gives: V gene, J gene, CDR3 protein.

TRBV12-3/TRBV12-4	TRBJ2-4	CASSLMGRRAKNIQYF
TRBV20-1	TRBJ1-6	CSARSGGRYNSPLHF
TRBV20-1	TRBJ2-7	CSAIAGQGPYEQYF
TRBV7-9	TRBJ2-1	CASSLGFGSSYNEQFF
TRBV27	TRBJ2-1	CASSYGGGYNEQFF
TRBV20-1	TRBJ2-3	CSAKTLGSSDTQYF
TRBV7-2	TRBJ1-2	CASSLGWSYGYTF
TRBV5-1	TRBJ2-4	CASSSVAGSTKNIQYF
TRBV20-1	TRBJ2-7	CSARGGQVYEQYF
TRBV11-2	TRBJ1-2	CASSLSPISLGTNYGYTF
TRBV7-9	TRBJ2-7	CASSPSGGTSAYEQYF
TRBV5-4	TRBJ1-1	CASSLDLGRSNTEAFF
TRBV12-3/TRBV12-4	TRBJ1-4	CASSLGRGEKLFF
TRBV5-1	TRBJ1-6	CASRRGQDNSPLHF
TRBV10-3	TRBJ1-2	CAISEWAGGYGYTF
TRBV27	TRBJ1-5	CASRKEGALGNQPQHF
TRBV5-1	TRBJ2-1	CASSSQGASNEQFF
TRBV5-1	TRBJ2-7	CASSLGGTANYEQYF
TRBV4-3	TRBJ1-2	CASSQVRTPVYGYTF
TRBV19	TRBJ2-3	CASSTQGDTQYF
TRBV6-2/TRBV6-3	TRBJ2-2	CASSYSNYRVNTGELFF
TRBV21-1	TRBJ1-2	CASSKGRRRGMSYTF
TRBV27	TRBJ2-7	CASSLKFEGAAYEQYF
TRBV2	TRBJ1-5	CASSPLGVNQPQHF
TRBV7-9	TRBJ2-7	CARPPPDRGDLNEQYF
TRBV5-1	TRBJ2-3	CASSLYTGNSDTQYF
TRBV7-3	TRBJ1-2	CARTDPLYGYTF
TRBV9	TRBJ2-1	CASSVGVFTEQFF
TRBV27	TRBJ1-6	CASSSPSGSHSPLHF
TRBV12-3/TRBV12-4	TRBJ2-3	CASSFGPPFPTDTQYF
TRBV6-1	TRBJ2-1	CASRRRPIGAPAHNEQFF
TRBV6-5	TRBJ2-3	CASSYSPPLGSTDTQYF
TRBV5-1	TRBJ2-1	CASSLAGVGSYNEQFF
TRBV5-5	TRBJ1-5	CASTWDAGGNQPQHF
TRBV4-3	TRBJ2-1	CASSQIAGGPGNEQFF
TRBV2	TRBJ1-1	CAGIIAPNTEAFF
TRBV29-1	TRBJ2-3	CSVEGRASTDTQYF
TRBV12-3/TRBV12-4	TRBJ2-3	CASSRGPWDTQYF
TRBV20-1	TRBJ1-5	CSALSNQPQHF
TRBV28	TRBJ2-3	CASSPPEPYTDTQYF
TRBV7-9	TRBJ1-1	CASSLLGRLNTEAFF
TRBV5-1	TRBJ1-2	CASSLEHLYGYTF
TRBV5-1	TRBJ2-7	CASSLAEGPLSYEQYF
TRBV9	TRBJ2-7	CASSVNPSGFYEQYF
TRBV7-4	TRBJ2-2	CASSFFRDRDTGELFF
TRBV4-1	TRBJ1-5	CASSRIGGDSNQPQHF
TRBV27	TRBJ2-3	CASSLFWGGAEDTQYF
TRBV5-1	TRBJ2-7	CASSGTTISSYEQYF
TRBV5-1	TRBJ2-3	CASSIGTDTSGYF
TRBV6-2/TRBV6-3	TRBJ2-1	CASIETGALYNEQFF
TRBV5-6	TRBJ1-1	CASSFRDGRLAFF
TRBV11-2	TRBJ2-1	CASSLDTLNEQFF
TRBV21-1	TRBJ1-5	CASSKRAGTGKINQPQHF
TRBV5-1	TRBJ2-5	CASSLAKISDGHETQYF
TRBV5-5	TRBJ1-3	CASSSHGEDMAGNTIYF
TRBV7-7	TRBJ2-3	CASTETVTSTDTQYF